Sequencing of this T cell receptor (beta chain) was carried out in a study of T cell clones after liver transplantation. Study-wide background: HCV positivity affected three of eight recipients; the rest lacked autoimmune or viral indications. Study-wide points: Donor-reactive sequences fell more than third party-reactive ones, suggesting partial deletion.

Sequenced by immunoSEQ multiplex PCR; TCRdb stores in-frame clones only, minus some. The repertoire holds roughly 51,000 clones, with over 55% as singletons. V lost 6 bases, J lost 2 bases, and 6 bases stayed unmatched. The CDR3 sequence is 14 residues long. Germline V gene data show CDR1 as MNHNY and CDR2 as SVGAGI (reference sequence). Concerning this clone itself: Its antigen is undetermined.

This specimen was CD4+ T cells from blood, taken more than 52 months after liver transplant. The chain uses TRBV6-6 and TRBJ1-1, with 7 bases aligning to TRBD1. The TCR was taken from a human patient who received a liver transplant. Some of the T cells might come from the graft donor. The DNA of the CDR3 is TGTGCCAGCAGACGCAACAGGGGAAACACTGAAGCTTTCTTT. This encodes CASRRNRGNTEAFF.